Only a few counts were recorded for the clone carrying this T cell receptor beta chain. These data are taken from a study of human T cells and chemical hapten exposure. The sample's time point: patch test 3, about 24 weeks after DPC sensitization. The treatment here: therapeutic diphenylcyclopropenone sensitization with weekly scalp DPC. MiXCR, applied by TCRdb to the RACE reads, yields one record per CDR3 protein. The data show around 150,000 distinct CDR3 sequences, 25% to 30% seen once. The clonotype originates from a young woman with alopecia areata. Some clones in this sample may be carry-over from other donors' samples. Sequencing used whole blood, obtained in connection with sensitization to the hapten diphenylcyclopropenone (DPC).

The CDR3: CASSQSEGSGELFF. The CDR3 DNA follows: TGTGCCAGCAGCCAGAGCGAGGGAAGCGGGGAGCTGTTTTTT. This chain uses TRBV7-9 with TRBJ2-2; D perhaps matches TRBD2 (5 bases). V was trimmed by 5 bases and J by 7 bases, leaving 14 bases between them. CDR1 SEHNR and CDR2 FQNEAQ come from the germline V gene (reference sequence). The CDR3 consists of 14 residues.